Below are 23 T cell receptor beta chains sequenced from a single sample in a study of blood T cell repertoires in COVID-19. Only in-frame clones appear in the TCRdb table, and some are missing; sequencing was by immunoSEQ multiplex PCR. This sample has around 160,000 clones; approximately 93% occur once, and the top ten carry just under 2%. The sequenced sample consisted of peripheral blood. All receptors derive from a woman in her sixties or seventies with COVID-19, enrolled during active disease.

The chain has TRBV9 and TRBJ1-1, with D possibly TRBD1 on 5 matching bases. The germline gives CDR1 SGDLS, CDR2 YYNGEE. V was pared by 0 bases and J by 4 bases, with 13 bases between. This CDR3 is 15 amino acids long. The CDR3 DNA reads as TGTGCCAGCAGCGTAGCTCCGGGGAGGGGCACTGAAGCTTTCTTT. It codes for CASSVAPGRGTEAFF.

This rearrangement joins TRBV6-5 to TRBJ1-3; tentative D call: TRBD1 (5 bases). Trimming removed 5 bases from V and 4 bases from J, with 12 bases in between. Germline CDR1 and CDR2: MNHEY and SVGAGI. This CDR3 has 14 amino acids. CDR3 sequence: CASSPGFQGNTIYF. The DNA for the CDR3 is TGTGCCAGCAGTCCAGGGTTTCAGGGAAACACCATATATTTT.

The rearrangement uses TRBV4-2 and TRBJ2-7, with D uncertain. The CDR3 totals 13 residues. The ends were cut back, 1 base at V and 7 bases at J, with 11 bases in the middle. The germline CDR1 and CDR2 sequences are LGHNA and YNFKEQ. The CDR3 loop reads CASSQVGKREQYF. CDR3 DNA: TGTGCCAGCAGCCAAGTTGGAAAGAGGGAGCAGTACTTC.

This clone was counted a single time. The J gene is TRBJ2-6, the V gene TRBV3-1 (or the pseudogene TRBV3-2); 10 bases line up with TRBD1. V was pared by 0 bases and J by 3 bases, with 11 bases of the junction left unmatched. Germline V gene sequence: CDR1 LGHDT, CDR2 YNNKEL (reference sequence). This CDR3 is built from 20 residues. DNA for the CDR3: TGTGCCAGCAGCCAAGAATCGGGGACAGGGGTTTTGTATGGGGCCAACGTCCTGACTTTC. This encodes CASSQESGTGVLYGANVLTF.

J is TRBJ1-1 and V is TRBV12-3 or TRBV12-4; no clear D. The CDR3 covers 13 residues. The V end lost 6 bases, the J end lost 6 bases, and 14 bases lay between the germline ends. The CDR3 DNA is TGTGCCAGCAGGTGGGGAGGGTTCGCTGAAGCTTTCTTT. It codes for CASRWGGFAEAFF.

V usage is TRBV19 and J usage is TRBJ2-5; 8 bases map to TRBD2. V shed 3 bases, J shed 2 bases, and the junction held 8 bases outside the gene matches. The CDR3 is 16 residues long. Germline CDR1 is LNHDA and CDR2 is SQIVND (reference sequence). The CDR3 nucleotides read TGTGCCAGTAGTATTACCGGGGGGGGCAGACAAGAGACCCAGTACTTC. Translation gives CASSITGGGRQETQYF.

The rearrangement links TRBV4-2 to TRBJ1-6; D call uncertain. Germline-derived CDR1 and CDR2 are LGHNA and YNFKEQ. The V gene lost 3 bases and the J gene lost 9 bases, with 12 bases spanning the gap. The CDR3 has 14 residues. The CDR3 protein is CASSHVREGSPLHF. CDR3 in DNA: TGTGCCAGCAGCCACGTAAGGGAGGGTTCACCCCTCCACTTT.

This clone was counted between two and nine times. The genes are TRBV6-5 and TRBJ1-1; tentative D call: TRBD1 (5 bases). The CDR3 has 14 amino acids. Between the trimmed V and J ends, which lost 6 bases and 0 bases, there was a span of 11 bases. CDR1 and CDR2 (germline): MNHEY, SVGAGI. In nucleotides, the CDR3 is TGTGCCAGCAGATCTGACAGAGTGAACACTGAAGCTTTCTTT. Its translation: CASRSDRVNTEAFF.

The V and J genes are TRBV9 and TRBJ2-2; 8 nucleotides match TRBD2. This CDR3 is 16 amino acids long. Germline V lookup: CDR1 SGDLS, CDR2 YYNGEE. The ends lost 4 bases at V and 6 bases at J; junction bases unmatched: 11. CDR3 in DNA: TGTGCCAGCAGCCCCCGGGCGGGGGGCGCGTCCGGGGAGCTGTTTTTT. Protein: CASSPRAGGASGELFF.

The CDR3 protein is CATSREGGQETQYF. The CDR3, as DNA: TGTGCCACCAGCAGAGAAGGAGGTCAAGAGACCCAGTACTTC. The rearrangement links TRBV15 to TRBJ2-5; tentative D call: TRBD2 (5 bases). V lost 0 bases and J 2 bases, leaving 7 bases between the germline ends. The germline gives CDR1 LNHNV, CDR2 YYDKDF (reference sequence). The CDR3 covers 14 residues.

The genes are TRBV29-1 and TRBJ2-1, with 12 bases fitting TRBD2. Germline CDR1 and CDR2: SQVTM and ANQGSEA. V lost 7 bases and J lost 5; bases outside the gene matches: 3. The CDR3 length is 13 residues. CDR3 residues: CSARLAGDNEQFF. The CDR3 DNA follows: TGCAGCGCTAGACTAGCGGGGGACAATGAGCAGTTCTTC.

V usage is TRBV19 and J usage is TRBJ2-1; TRBD2 matches at 8 bases. The length of the CDR3 is 15 residues. Germline V gene data show CDR1 as LNHDA and CDR2 as SQIVND (reference sequence). After removal of 6 bases from V and 0 bases from J, the junction contained 4 bases not matched to a gene. The CDR3 DNA follows: TGTGCCAGTAGACTAGCGGTAAGCTCCTACAATGAGCAGTTCTTC. Its translation: CASRLAVSSYNEQFF.

This clone was detected once. The rearrangement links TRBV7-2 to TRBJ1-3; TRBD1 agrees at 7 bases. Germline values: CDR1 SGHTA, CDR2 FQGNSA. The CDR3 has 17 amino acids. Trimming removed 0 bases from V and 0 bases from J; junction bases left unmatched: 5. The CDR3 reads CASSLARQGPSGNTIYF. Here the CDR3 DNA reads TGTGCCAGCAGCTTAGCCAGACAGGGACCCTCTGGAAACACCATATATTTT.

On this clone: At one of its ends the junction is not consistent with the germline gene, which may arise from a read error. The gene calls are TRBV7-3 and TRBJ2-5; 12 bases fit TRBD2. The CDR3 extends over 17 amino acids. CDR1 is SGHTA, CDR2 FQGTGA, per germline. The CDR3 loop is CASSPRSTSGGQGTQYF. The CDR3 DNA sequence: TGTGCCAGCAGCCCGCGGAGTACTAGCGGGGGGCAAGGGACCCAGTACTTC.

The rearrangement joins TRBV5-1 to TRBJ1-6; 7 bases match TRBD1. J lost 9 bases, V lost 4 bases, and 7 bases had no gene match. The CDR3 extends over 14 amino acids. Germline loops: CDR1 SGHRS, CDR2 YFSETQ. The CDR3 DNA reads TGCGCCAGCAGCCAAGCCAACAGGGGTTCACCCCTCCACTTT. It codes for CASSQANRGSPLHF.

V usage is TRBV5-6 and J usage is TRBJ2-5, with 14 bases that match TRBD2. Germline CDR1 SGHDT, CDR2 YYEEEE. Unmatched junction bases numbered 3, after V lost 0 bases and J lost 5 bases. CDR3 length equals 16 residues. The CDR3 loop is CASSLGLAGGQETQYF. CDR3 sequence (DNA): TGTGCCAGCAGCTTGGGACTAGCGGGGGGGCAGGAGACCCAGTACTTC.

This sequence joins TRBV7-8 and TRBJ1-5; weak D call: TRBD1 (6 bases). CDR1 SGHVS and CDR2 FQNEAQ come from the germline V gene. The CDR3 contains 13 residues. Trimming took 5 bases from V and 4 from J, leaving 9 bases between them. The CDR3 loop is CASSIDRNQPQHF. In nucleotides, the CDR3 is TGTGCCAGCAGCATCGACAGGAATCAGCCCCAGCATTTT.

The gene calls are TRBV14 and TRBJ1-1; possible D gene TRBD1, 5 bases. The CDR3 contains 14 residues. Looked up from germline, CDR1 is SGHDN and CDR2 is FVKESK. The V end was cut by 1 base, the J end by 4 bases, with 10 bases between. The chain's CDR3 is CASSQAPGFTEAFF. As DNA, the CDR3 is TGTGCCAGCAGCCAAGCACCAGGGTTCACTGAAGCTTTCTTT. The whole variable domain, remainder taken from reference TRBV14 and TRBJ1-1, is EAGVTQFPSHSVIEKGQTVTLRCDPISGHDNLYWYRRVMGKEIKFLLHFVKESKQDESGMPNNRFLAERTGGTYSTLKVQPAELEDSGVYFCASSQAPGFTEAFFGQGTRLTVV.

The V and J genes are TRBV7-9 and TRBJ1-1; D possibly corresponds to TRBD1 (6 bases). V lost 5 bases and J 0 bases, leaving 13 bases between the germline ends. CDR1 is SEHNR and CDR2 is FQNEAQ in the germline V gene (reference sequence). This CDR3 contains 15 residues. CDR3 nucleotide sequence: TGTGCCAGCAGCATACTAACAGGGATGAACACTGAAGCTTTCTTT. Its translation: CASSILTGMNTEAFF.

This chain links TRBV6-6 with TRBJ2-1; possibly TRBD1 for D (6 bases). Trimming shortened V by 7 bases and J by 4 bases, and 14 bases separated the two germline ends. Germline V gives CDR1 MNHNY, CDR2 SVGAGI (reference sequence). CDR3 length: 14 residues. The CDR3 sequence is CASNPGQGYNEQFF. CDR3 bases: TGTGCCAGCAACCCAGGGCAGGGGTACAATGAGCAGTTCTTC.

V gene TRBV5-4 combines with J gene TRBJ1-4, with D tentatively TRBD1 (5 bases). This CDR3 region has 14 residues. V was cut by 0 bases and J by 6 bases, with 9 bases left in between. Germline CDR1 is SGHNT and CDR2 is YYREEE (reference sequence). This CDR3 reads CASSLDGGDEKLFF. CDR3 sequence (DNA): TGTGCCAGCAGCTTGGATGGAGGGGATGAAAAACTGTTTTTT.

This chain links TRBV5-4 with TRBJ2-5; the D is unclear. CDR1 is SGHNT and CDR2 is YYREEE in the germline V gene (reference sequence). CDR3 length: 13 amino acids. Trimming removed 0 bases from V and 5 bases from J, with 8 bases in between. CDR3 sequence: CASSLDQRETQYF. The CDR3 DNA reads TGTGCCAGCAGCTTGGATCAGAGGGAGACCCAGTACTTC. Together with reference TRBV5-4 and TRBJ2-5, the CDR3 gives the full variable domain: ETGVTQSPTHLIKTRGQQVTLRCSSQSGHNTVSWYQQALGQGPQFIFQYYREEENGRGNFPPRFSGLQFPNYSSELNVNALELDDSALYLCASSLDQRETQYFGPGTRLLVL.

The chain employs TRBV20-1 and TRBJ1-1, with D tentatively TRBD1 (5 bases). The CDR3 runs to 11 residues. V was shortened by 3 bases and J by 6 bases, with 8 bases between the two germline ends. Germline values: CDR1 DFQATT, CDR2 SNEGSKA (reference sequence). The CDR3 is CSASPGAEAFF. CDR3 DNA: TGCAGTGCTAGTCCGGGGGCTGAAGCTTTCTTT.